The present entry profiles one TCR beta chain with its context. Its antigen is unknown. The data were obtained in a study of T cell responses to AZD1222 COVID-19 vaccine. At the level of the study: It was second doses at about 4 or about 12 weeks that were pooled. The study, taken as a whole, reports: Unmutated variant regions are reportedly the target of nearly half of TCRs that are spike-specific. Only a handful of AZD1222 recipients, five to seven in all, had baseline seropositivity. A mostly white British donor set with more females was recruited, and clonal diversity was possibly underestimated.

The V end was cut by 3 bases, the J end by 5 bases, with 8 bases between. This CDR3 has 13 residues. The method was immunoSEQ multiplex PCR; TCRdb's version includes in-frame clones alone and lacks a portion of them. The sample holds 90,000 to 110,000 clones, 88% seen once. This chain joins TRBV12-3 or TRBV12-4 and TRBJ1-5; D is undetermined. The sample consisted of peripheral blood, taken on day 0 of AZD1222 vaccination. This sequence was found in an adult in good health. The CDR3 nucleotides are TGTGCCAGCAGTTTCATACCCTATCAGCCCCAGCATTTT. Translating it yields CASSFIPYQPQHF.